Following are 30 T cell receptor beta chains from one sample sequenced in a study of cytomegalovirus exposure and HLA in healthy donors. PCR involved 60 Vbeta and 13 Jbeta primers. Clones were read by immunoSEQ multiplex PCR, and TCRdb kept only the in-frame ones, dropping some. The sample holds approximately 280,000 clones, 70% to 90% seen once. Sample: PBMCs. Source of these receptors: a middle-aged man in good health and CMV-seropositive.

The chain is built from TRBV6-5 and TRBJ2-1; 7 nucleotides agree with TRBD2. With 2 bases clipped from V and 4 bases from J, the junction kept 2 bases outside the gene matches. The CDR3 loop spans 14 amino acids. Germline V gene lookup returns CDR1 MNHEY and CDR2 SVGAGI. In DNA, the CDR3 is TGTGCCAGCAGTTACGTGGGACTATACAATGAGCAGTTCTTC. Its translation: CASSYVGLYNEQFF.

The V and J genes are TRBV19 and TRBJ1-1; 8 bases agree with TRBD1. Germline lookup yields CDR1 LNHDA and CDR2 SQIVND (reference sequence). The length of the CDR3 is 14 residues. Trimming removed 7 bases from V and 4 bases from J; junction bases left unmatched: 8. CDR3 loop: CASIGTGYGTEAFF. CDR3 DNA: TGTGCCAGTATAGGGACAGGTTATGGCACTGAAGCTTTCTTT.

This chain uses TRBV2 with TRBJ2-7; 11 nucleotides align to TRBD1. V dropped 4 bases and J dropped 0; count of bases not matched to a gene: 2. Germline-derived CDR1 and CDR2 are SNHLY and FYNNEI. This CDR3 has 15 residues. This CDR3 is CASSGDRGNSYEQYF. CDR3 DNA: TGTGCCAGCAGTGGGGACAGGGGGAACTCCTACGAGCAGTACTTC.

The chain carries TRBV5-1 and TRBJ2-7, with D perhaps matching TRBD1 (6 bases). The V gene lost 2 bases and the J gene lost 4 bases, with 13 bases spanning the gap. The CDR3 spans 14 residues. Germline V lookup: CDR1 SGHRS, CDR2 YFSETQ. The chain's CDR3 is CASSFTGTPYEQYF. The CDR3 DNA sequence: TGCGCCAGCAGCTTTACCGGGACACCTTACGAGCAGTACTTC. Looking up the rest from reference TRBV5-1 and TRBJ2-7 gives the full variable domain: KAGVTQTPRYLIKTRGQQVTLSCSPISGHRSVSWYQQTPGQGLQFLFEYFSETQRNKGNFPGRFSGRQFSNSRSEMNVSTLELGDSALYLCASSFTGTPYEQYFGPGTRLTVT.

This clone was counted a single time. V is TRBV5-4 and J is TRBJ2-1; 10 nucleotides align to TRBD2. The ends lost 4 bases at V and 8 bases at J; junction bases unmatched: 9. The CDR3 contains 15 residues. CDR1 and CDR2 (germline): SGHNT, YYREEE (reference sequence). The CDR3 loop reads CASSTTSGPLHEQFF. The CDR3 nucleotides read TGTGCCAGCAGCACGACTAGCGGGCCGCTCCATGAGCAGTTCTTC.

A single count supports this clone. The chain employs TRBV5-1 and TRBJ2-7; the D gene is possibly TRBD2 (6 bases). There are 14 residues in the CDR3. The germline V gene has CDR1 SGHRS and CDR2 YFSETQ. The V and J ends lost 0 bases and 1 base respectively, with 8 bases between them. The CDR3, as DNA: TGCGCCAGCAGCTTGGCGGCGGGATCCTACGAGCAGTACTTC. Protein product: CASSLAAGSYEQYF.

The chain joins TRBV6-6 to TRBJ2-7; 7 positions agree with TRBD2. Germline loops: CDR1 MNHNY, CDR2 SVGAGI (reference sequence). Unmatched junction bases numbered 7, after V lost 5 bases and J lost 3 bases. CDR3 length equals 14 residues. CDR3 DNA: TGTGCCAGCAGTACCGGGACTACATACTACGAGCAGTACTTC. This codes for CASSTGTTYYEQYF.

In the case of this clone: The junction departs from germline at one end; a sequencing error may be responsible. Different DNA sequences within this sample yield the same CDR3. The chain uses TRBV18 and TRBJ2-4, with a tentative D call TRBD2 (6 bases). This CDR3 region has 16 residues. Germline V CDR1 and CDR2: KGHSH, LQKENI. The CDR3 here is CASSPSSGLAKNIQYF. In nucleotides, the CDR3 is TGTGCCAGTTCACCATCGAGCGGGCTAGCCAAAAACATTCAGTACTTC.

V usage is TRBV5-8 and J usage is TRBJ2-3; D may be TRBD2 (6 bases). The germline gives CDR1 SGHTS, CDR2 YDEGEE. The CDR3 is 14 residues long. V dropped 4 bases and J dropped 0 bases, with 9 bases sitting between them. This CDR3 reads CASSPAGSTDTQYF. In DNA, the CDR3 is TGTGCCAGCAGCCCCGCGGGAAGCACAGATACGCAGTATTTT.

The V and J genes are TRBV19 and TRBJ2-7; D is perhaps TRBD2 (6 bases). Germline loops: CDR1 LNHDA, CDR2 SQIVND (reference sequence). This CDR3 spans 13 amino acids. The V and J ends lost 6 bases and 5 bases respectively, with 14 bases between them. CDR3 nucleotides: TGTGCCAGTAGCCCGGGACTGCCTGACGAGCAGTACTTC. This sequence encodes CASSPGLPDEQYF.

This clone was detected once. V and J are TRBV7-2 and TRBJ2-3; D gene uncertain. Deletions cut 3 bases from V and 6 bases from J, with 10 bases between. Per the germline V gene, CDR1 is SGHTA and CDR2 is FQGNSA. This CDR3 is built from 13 residues. CDR3 residues: CASSFYHLDTQYF. CDR3 nucleotides: TGTGCCAGCAGCTTCTACCACTTGGATACGCAGTATTTT. The complete variable domain, with remaining parts taken from reference TRBV7-2 and TRBJ2-3, reads GAGVSQSPSNKVTEKGKDVELRCDPISGHTALYWYRQSLGQGLEFLIYFQGNSAPDKSGLPSDRFSAERTGGSVSTLTIQRTQQEDSAVYLCASSFYHLDTQYFGPGTRLTVL.

CDR3 in DNA: TGTGCCAGCAGACGGGAGCCAGGGGGGTATGGTGAGCAGTTCTTC. Its protein product is CASRREPGGYGEQFF. The V and J genes are TRBV19 and TRBJ2-1; D perhaps matches TRBD1 (7 bases). This CDR3 contains 15 residues. Trimming took 9 bases from V and 9 from J, leaving 24 bases between them. From germline, CDR1 is LNHDA and CDR2 SQIVND (reference sequence).

This chain joins TRBV2 and TRBJ1-5; maybe TRBD1 (6 bases). CDR1 and CDR2 (germline): SNHLY, FYNNEI. The CDR3 is made up of 13 amino acids. Trimming took off 7 bases at V and 4 bases at J, with 11 bases between the two ends. The CDR3 loop reads CASTGQFNQPQHF. The CDR3 bases are TGTGCCAGCACCGGACAGTTTAATCAGCCCCAGCATTTT.

The rearrangement uses TRBV10-2 and TRBJ1-5, with D hard to call. The CDR3 totals 17 residues. The V gene's germline CDR1 is WSHSY and CDR2 SAAADI. Trimming took 0 bases from V and 0 from J, leaving 12 bases between them. As DNA, the CDR3 is TGCGCCAGCAGTGAGTCGTACCAGGCCTATAGCAATCAGCCCCAGCATTTT. Translation: CASSESYQAYSNQPQHF.

CDR3 amino acids: CASVSGYEQYF. The DNA of the CDR3 is TGTGCCAGCGTCAGCGGGTACGAGCAGTACTTC. The chain joins TRBV27 to TRBJ2-7, with TRBD2 as a possible D gene (6 bases). Germline V lookup: CDR1 MNHEY, CDR2 SMNVEV (reference sequence). The CDR3 sequence is 11 residues long. V was cut by 8 bases and J by 4 bases, with 9 bases left in between.

This chain uses TRBV4-1 with TRBJ2-1; 14 bases are shared with TRBD2. Germline V gene sequence: CDR1 MGHRA, CDR2 YSYEKL. V trimming: 0 bases; J trimming: 8 bases; junction bases outside the gene matches: 6. This CDR3 comprises 17 residues. The CDR3 coding sequence is TGCGCCAGCAGCCAAGATCGTGGGACTAGCGGGAGATATGAGCAGTTCTTC. Its translation is CASSQDRGTSGRYEQFF.

This chain links TRBV7-8 with TRBJ1-2; 8 bases agree with TRBD1. Germline assignment: CDR1 SGHVS and CDR2 FQNEAQ. The CDR3 covers 16 residues. With 1 base clipped from V and 2 bases from J, the junction kept 6 bases outside the gene matches. The CDR3 loop is CASSLGRAGGNYGYTF. The DNA of the CDR3 is TGTGCCAGCAGCTTAGGGAGGGCAGGGGGCAACTATGGCTACACCTTC.

The chain combines TRBV27 with TRBJ2-1, with 7 bases lining up with TRBD2. With 1 base clipped from V and 5 bases from J, the junction kept 8 bases outside the gene matches. The CDR3 runs 16 residues. CDR1 and CDR2 from the germline V gene are MNHEY and SMNVEV (reference sequence). The CDR3: CASSLYGRGSHNEQFF. DNA for the CDR3: TGTGCCAGCAGTTTATACGGTCGCGGGAGCCACAATGAGCAGTTCTTC.

The chain employs TRBV28 and TRBJ2-1, with TRBD2 matching 8 bases. Germline-derived CDR1 and CDR2 are MDHEN and SYDVKM. The ends lost 5 bases at V and 2 bases at J; junction bases unmatched: 8. The CDR3 is 16 residues long. CDR3 amino acids: CASSTPSGLAYNEQFF. CDR3 nucleotides: TGTGCCAGCAGTACCCCTAGCGGGTTAGCCTACAATGAGCAGTTCTTC.

This clone was seen more than once but under ten times. V usage is TRBV4-1 and J usage is TRBJ1-1; D unclear. The V end was cut by 0 bases, the J end by 0 bases, with 14 bases between. The germline V gene encodes CDR1 MGHRA and CDR2 YSYEKL. The CDR3 has 17 residues. CDR3 DNA sequence: TGCGCCAGCAGCCAAGAAATTAGCTACTCCATGAACACTGAAGCTTTCTTT. It translates to CASSQEISYSMNTEAFF.

The rearrangement links TRBV28 to TRBJ2-1, with TRBD2 identical over 13 bases. Unmatched junction bases numbered 0, after V lost 4 bases and J lost 3 bases. This CDR3 has 15 residues. Germline V gene data show CDR1 as MDHEN and CDR2 as SYDVKM. CDR3 region: CASSWTSGSYNEQFF. CDR3 in DNA: TGTGCCAGCAGTTGGACTAGCGGGAGCTACAATGAGCAGTTCTTC.

Details on this clone: This CDR3 is also generated by other DNA sequences in the sample. This chain joins TRBV4-3 and TRBJ2-7; TRBD1 matches 7 bases. Germline assignment: CDR1 LGHNA and CDR2 YSLEER. V lost 0 bases, J lost 3 bases, and 5 bases stayed unmatched. The CDR3 runs to 15 residues. The CDR3 bases are TGCGCCAGCAGCCAAGACTCGACAGGGAGCTACGAGCAGTACTTC. Its translation: CASSQDSTGSYEQYF.

The CDR3 is CASSQETEIRRYNEKLFF. CDR3 sequence (DNA): TGTGCCAGCAGCCAAGAGACTGAGATTCGACGGTATAATGAAAAACTGTTTTTT. The V and J genes are TRBV4-2 and TRBJ1-4; D call uncertain. The ends were cut back, 0 bases at V and 4 bases at J, with 18 bases in the middle. There are 18 residues in the CDR3. The V gene's germline CDR1 is LGHNA and CDR2 YNFKEQ.

The V call is TRBV29-1, the J call TRBJ2-1; 10 bases match TRBD2. Losses at the gene ends were 4 bases for V and 4 bases for J; bases not matched to a gene: 10. The CDR3 consists of 16 residues. Germline lookup yields CDR1 SQVTM and CDR2 ANQGSEA. The DNA of the CDR3 is TGCAGCGTTGGTGGCCTAGCGGGAGAAGCTTACAATGAGCAGTTCTTC. Protein: CSVGGLAGEAYNEQFF.

The sample holds a few counts of this clone. The chain combines TRBV19 with TRBJ1-1; 9 nucleotides align to TRBD1. The V gene's germline CDR1 is LNHDA and CDR2 SQIVND (reference sequence). V shed 5 bases, J shed 3 bases, and the junction held 4 bases outside the gene matches. The CDR3 contains 14 residues. CDR3 in amino acids: CASSPGQGHTEAFF. The CDR3 nucleotides are TGTGCCAGTAGTCCGGGACAGGGACACACTGAAGCTTTCTTT.

The chain is built from TRBV9 and TRBJ2-3, with a possible D match to TRBD2 (6 bases). The germline V and J ends were trimmed by 0 bases and 5 bases, with 10 bases remaining between them. This CDR3 spans 14 amino acids. Germline values: CDR1 SGDLS, CDR2 YYNGEE. The CDR3 sequence: CASSVGGRQDTQYF. CDR3 bases: TGTGCCAGCAGCGTAGGTGGGAGGCAAGATACGCAGTATTTT.

The chain is built from TRBV4-1 and TRBJ2-5; 9 bases line up with TRBD1. The germline V gene has CDR1 MGHRA and CDR2 YSYEKL. V lost 4 bases, J lost 5 bases, and 5 bases stayed unmatched. This CDR3 comprises 14 residues. The CDR3 loop reads CASSLQGAGETQYF. The CDR3 region has the DNA TGCGCCAGCAGCCTACAGGGGGCTGGCGAGACCCAGTACTTC.

V usage is TRBV9 and J usage is TRBJ1-1; 11 bases are shared with TRBD1. The CDR3 extends over 16 amino acids. CDR1 and CDR2 (germline): SGDLS, YYNGEE. The V gene end was trimmed by 2 bases and the J gene end by 4 bases; junction bases not matched to a gene: 7. CDR3 DNA sequence: TGTGCCAGCAGCGTGCCCGGGACAGGGGGGACCACTGAAGCTTTCTTT. Translation gives CASSVPGTGGTTEAFF.

The CDR3 DNA reads as TGTGCCAGCAGCTTAGATTCAGGGGGCGCGGGCTACACCTTC. This gives the protein CASSLDSGGAGYTF. This chain connects TRBV7-6 to TRBJ1-2; 8 bases map to TRBD1. This CDR3 comprises 14 residues. CDR1 is SGHVS and CDR2 is FNYEAQ in the germline V gene. With 1 base clipped from V and 8 bases from J, the junction kept 6 bases outside the gene matches.

V is TRBV7-6 and J is TRBJ2-7; D uncertain. Germline CDR1 is SGHVS and CDR2 is FNYEAQ. V was cut by 5 bases and J by 0 bases, with 5 bases left in between. The CDR3 extends over 12 amino acids. The CDR3 DNA reads as TGTGCCAGCAGCACAATCTCCTACGAGCAGTACTTC. It encodes CASSTISYEQYF. Full variable domain (outside the CDR3, taken from reference TRBV7-6 and TRBJ2-7): GAGVSQSPRYKVTKRGQDVALRCDPISGHVSLYWYRQALGQGPEFLTYFNYEAQQDKSGLPNDRFSAERPEGSISTLTIQRTEQRDSAMYRCASSTISYEQYFGPGTRLTVT.